This section outlines one TCR beta chain sequence together with its context. This clonotype has more than one count but fewer than ten. There is no known antigen for this receptor. One base away lies a much larger clone, so this may be a sequencing read error. The data belong to a study of blood T cells in healthy people across ages (dated by TCRdb to about 2015). Study-wide context: In model experiments, template switching captured roughly one uniquely barcoded TCR beta cDNA molecule for every two T cells. Two additional independent replicas of 1 million unique cDNA reads from the same blood draw were analyzed for two donors (one aged 18 to 30 and one aged 80 or older). Donors were grouped into four age groups: young (average about 15 years), middle-aged (approximately 41), aged (62) and long-lived (just over 80). Using deep sequencing normalized with unique cDNA molecular identifiers, the study measured how TCR beta repertoire diversity changes with age. To avoid experimental bias, donors of different ages were distributed randomly across sequencing lanes. On the study overall, not on this receptor specifically: A strong correlation was found between observed TCR beta diversity and the percentage of naive T cells measured by flow cytometry. Total diversity estimates from one million sequenced T cells were considered lower bounds and underestimates. The CMV infection status of donors was not known, potentially confounding age-related changes in expanded clonotypes. Conclusive comparison of naive and antigen-experienced compartments was prevented by the profiling of bulk unsorted PBMCs. As age increased, observed TCR beta diversity per million T cells dropped in a roughly linear way, and a significant reduction was already evident by age about 40. Compared with the aged group, the long-lived group had more naive CD4+ T cells, fewer expanded clones and increased TCR diversity, a pattern suggesting age selection.

Based on the germline V gene, the CDR1 and CDR2 sequences are SGHTA and FQGTGA. Reading from cysteine to phenylalanine, the CDR3 counts 14 amino acids. The entry retains the CDR3 DNA only, 42 bases that are in frame from base 1. V is shortened by 8 bases, J by 3 bases, and the region joining them spans 15 bases. Systemically healthy Caucasian individuals from Russia, 35 to 50 in total and aged roughly 6 to 100 years, were included as donors. Each donor gave around 9.5 milliliters of peripheral blood, collected into EDTA-treated Vacutainer tubes. Ficoll-Paque density-gradient centrifugation was used to isolate PBMCs, with at least 7 million per sample. Total RNA, at least 6 micrograms per sample, was extracted from PBMCs with Trizol reagent. For every donor, flow cytometry on a PBMC aliquot measured the percentage of naive CD45RAhigh/CD27high T cells. Libraries were constructed by 5' RACE. The sequencer was an Illumina HiSeq 2500. The second PCR ran for roughly 7 to 11 cycles and used a J-beta primer mix along with a sample-barcoded 5' primer. A template-switch 5' adaptor carrying 12 random nucleotides introduced a unique molecular identifier onto each TCR beta cDNA molecule. Each sample yielded at least 3 million CDR3-containing paired-end reads. First-strand cDNA was synthesized from all RNA with the Mint cDNA synthesis kit, primed by a TRBC-specific oligonucleotide. Following uracil-DNA glycosylase treatment, a first 18-cycle PCR with universal primers M1SS and BC2_uni_R was performed on all cDNA. The published analysis was carried out like this. For normalization, 1 million high-quality reads, each with a distinct molecular identifier, were randomly selected from each sample. Reads with shared molecular identifiers were discarded instead of being binned into consensus sequences. MiTCR, run with a Q25 quality threshold and the strictest error-elimination algorithm, handled CDR3 identification, clonotype clustering and error correction. A nonparametric unseen species model with Euler transformation was used to estimate lower-bound total TCR beta diversity. The raw public reads went through TCRdb reprocessing: fastp at Q25, MiXCR clone calling, in-frame beta chains kept. CDR3 protein duplicates are merged, each entry listing the most common genes and DNA. The V and J calls and clone size are TCRdb's, not the authors'. The sample table holds approximately 770,000 distinct CDR3 sequences, of which roughly 64% were seen once. The ten biggest clones cover 20% to 25% of the sample.

The V and J genes are TRBV7-3 and TRBJ2-3; confidence is insufficient to name the D gene. The clonotype was recovered from a man younger than 45 in good health. Sequencing input: blood. The nucleotide sequence is TGTGCCAGCTCTATGGCCCCTTTAACAGATACGCAGTATTTT. Protein translation: CASSMAPLTDTQYF.